The present entry profiles one T cell receptor beta chain with its context. Germline CDR1 reads LGHNA; CDR2 reads YSLEER. This CDR3 spans 15 amino acids. Trimming stripped 0 bases from V and 2 bases from J, with 11 bases between. The data derive from a study of blood T cell repertoires in COVID-19. Clones were read by immunoSEQ multiplex PCR, and TCRdb kept only the in-frame ones, dropping some. The repertoire holds roughly 150,000 clones, with approximately 88% as singletons. The material sequenced was peripheral blood. The TCR sequence derives from a woman older than 75 with active or convalescent COVID-19. This rearrangement joins TRBV4-3 to TRBJ2-7; D remains ambiguous. The CDR3 DNA is TGCGCCAGCAGCCAAGATCGGAGCATCGCCTACGAGCAGTACTTC. It encodes CASSQDRSIAYEQYF.